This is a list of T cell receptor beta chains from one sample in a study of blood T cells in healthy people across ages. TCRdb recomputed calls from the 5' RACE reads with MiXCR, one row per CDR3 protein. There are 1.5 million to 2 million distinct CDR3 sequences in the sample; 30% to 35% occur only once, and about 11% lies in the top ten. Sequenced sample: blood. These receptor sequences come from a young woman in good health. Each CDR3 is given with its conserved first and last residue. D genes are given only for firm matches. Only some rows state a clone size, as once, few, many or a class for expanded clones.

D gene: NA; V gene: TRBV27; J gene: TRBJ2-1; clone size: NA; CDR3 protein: CASSSNSYNEQFF; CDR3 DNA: TGTGCCAGCAGTTCGAACTCCTACAATGAGCAGTTCTTC
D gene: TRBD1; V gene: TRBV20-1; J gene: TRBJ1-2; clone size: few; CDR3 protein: CSAQGAKYGYTF; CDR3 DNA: TGCAGTGCTCAGGGGGCTAAGTATGGCTACACCTTC
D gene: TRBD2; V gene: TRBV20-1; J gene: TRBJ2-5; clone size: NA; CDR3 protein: CSARVRWLAVQETQYF; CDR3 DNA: TGCAGTGCTAGAGTGAGGTGGCTAGCGGTCCAAGAGACCCAGTACTTC
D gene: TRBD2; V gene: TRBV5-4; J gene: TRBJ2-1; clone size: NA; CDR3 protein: CASRLSSGRHEQFF; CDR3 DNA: TGTGCCAGCAGGCTATCTAGCGGGAGACATGAGCAGTTCTTC
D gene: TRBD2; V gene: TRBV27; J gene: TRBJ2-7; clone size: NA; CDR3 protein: CASSLSIGLAGVEQYF; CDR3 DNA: TGTGCCAGCAGTTTATCGATAGGGCTAGCGGGGGTTGAGCAGTACTTC
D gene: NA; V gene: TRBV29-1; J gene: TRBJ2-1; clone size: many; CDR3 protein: CSVGGAAYNEQFF; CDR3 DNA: TGCAGCGTTGGGGGGGCGGCCTACAATGAGCAGTTCTTC
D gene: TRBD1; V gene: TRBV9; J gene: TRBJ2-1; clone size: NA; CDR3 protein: CASSVADRGNSYNEQFF; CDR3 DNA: TGTGCCAGCAGCGTAGCTGACAGGGGGAACTCCTACAATGAGCAGTTCTTC
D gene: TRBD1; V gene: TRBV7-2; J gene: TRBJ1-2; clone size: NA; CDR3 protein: CASSFPRGRLGGYTF; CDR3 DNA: TGTGCCAGCAGCTTCCCCAGGGGGCGGTTGGGGGGCTACACCTTC
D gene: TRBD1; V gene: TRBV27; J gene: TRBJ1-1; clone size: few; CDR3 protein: CASSQQGRTEAFF; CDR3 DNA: TGTGCCAGCAGCCAACAGGGGCGCACTGAAGCTTTCTTT
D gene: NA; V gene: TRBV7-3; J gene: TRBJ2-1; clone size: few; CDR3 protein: CASSAPGEYNEQFF; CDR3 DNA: TGTGCCAGCAGCGCACCAGGGGAATACAATGAGCAGTTCTTC
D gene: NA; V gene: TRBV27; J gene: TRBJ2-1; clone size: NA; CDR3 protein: CASSLRTKDNEQFF; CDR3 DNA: TGTGCCAGCAGTTTACGGACTAAAGACAATGAGCAGTTCTTC
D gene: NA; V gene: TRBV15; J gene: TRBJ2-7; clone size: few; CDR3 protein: CATSRDRFSYEQYF; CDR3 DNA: TGTGCCACCAGCAGAGACAGGTTCTCCTACGAGCAGTACTTC
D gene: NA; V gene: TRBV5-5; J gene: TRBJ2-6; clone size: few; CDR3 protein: CASRYGPANVLTF; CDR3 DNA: TGTGCCAGCAGATATGGTCCCGCCAACGTCCTGACTTTC
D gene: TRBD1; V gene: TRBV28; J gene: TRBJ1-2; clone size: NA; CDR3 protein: CASSILSGQGANGYTF; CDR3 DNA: TGTGCCAGCAGTATTTTATCGGGACAGGGGGCCAATGGCTACACCTTC
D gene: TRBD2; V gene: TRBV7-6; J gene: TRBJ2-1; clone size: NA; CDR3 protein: CASSLGTGGGYNEQFF; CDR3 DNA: TGTGCCAGCAGCTTAGGGACTGGCGGGGGTTACAATGAGCAGTTCTTC
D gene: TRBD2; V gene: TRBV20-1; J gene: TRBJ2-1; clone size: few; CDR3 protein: CSARDIREGRYNEQFF; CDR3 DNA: TGCAGTGCTAGAGATATTCGGGAGGGCCGCTACAATGAGCAGTTCTTC
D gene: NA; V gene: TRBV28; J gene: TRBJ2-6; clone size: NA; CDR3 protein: CASSLLISSGANVLTF; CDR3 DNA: TGTGCCAGCAGTTTATTAATCAGCTCTGGGGCCAACGTCCTGACTTTC
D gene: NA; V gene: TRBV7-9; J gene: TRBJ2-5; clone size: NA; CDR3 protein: CASSSGQTSRETQYF; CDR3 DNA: TGTGCCAGCAGCTCTGGACAGACAAGCCGAGAGACCCAGTACTTC
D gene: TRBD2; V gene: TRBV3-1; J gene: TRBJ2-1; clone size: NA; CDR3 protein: CASSQAVTSGSYNEQFF; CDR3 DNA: TGTGCCAGCAGCCAGGCCGTGACTAGCGGGAGCTACAATGAGCAGTTCTTC
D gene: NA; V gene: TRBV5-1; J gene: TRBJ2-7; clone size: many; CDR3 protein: CASSLEGPYEQYF; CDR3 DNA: TGCGCCAGCAGCTTGGAGGGGCCCTACGAGCAGTACTTC
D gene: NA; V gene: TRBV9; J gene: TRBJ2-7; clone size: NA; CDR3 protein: CASSWTGASYEQYF; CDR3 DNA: TGTGCCAGCAGCTGGACGGGGGCCTCCTACGAGCAGTACTTC
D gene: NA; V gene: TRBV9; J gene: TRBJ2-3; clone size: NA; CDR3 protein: CASSVWGHLTDTQYF; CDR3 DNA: TGTGCCAGCAGCGTATGGGGACACCTCACAGATACGCAGTATTTT
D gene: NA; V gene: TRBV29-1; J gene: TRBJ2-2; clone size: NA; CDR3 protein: CSVSGSTGELFF; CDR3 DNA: TGCAGCGTTTCAGGGAGCACCGGGGAGCTGTTTTTT
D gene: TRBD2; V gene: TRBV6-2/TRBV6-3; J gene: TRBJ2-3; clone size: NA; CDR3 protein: CASSTSGGFPTDTQYF; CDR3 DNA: TGTGCCAGCAGTACGAGCGGGGGGTTCCCCACAGATACGCAGTATTTT
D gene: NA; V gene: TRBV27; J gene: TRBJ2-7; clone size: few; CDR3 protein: CASSLQLRQGGHYEQYF; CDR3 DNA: TGTGCCAGCAGTTTACAGTTGAGACAGGGAGGGCACTACGAGCAGTACTTC
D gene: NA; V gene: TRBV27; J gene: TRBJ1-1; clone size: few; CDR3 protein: CASLGTARRDTEAFF; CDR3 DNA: TGTGCCAGCTTAGGGACCGCGAGGAGGGACACTGAAGCTTTCTTT
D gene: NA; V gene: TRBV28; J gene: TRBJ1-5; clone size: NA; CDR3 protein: CASTRGLGNQPQHF; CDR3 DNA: TGTGCCAGCACTAGGGGGTTAGGGAATCAGCCCCAGCATTTT
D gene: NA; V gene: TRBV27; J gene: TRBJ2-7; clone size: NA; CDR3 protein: CASRRRAYSYEQYF; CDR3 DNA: TGTGCCAGCCGGAGACGGGCCTACTCCTACGAGCAGTACTTC
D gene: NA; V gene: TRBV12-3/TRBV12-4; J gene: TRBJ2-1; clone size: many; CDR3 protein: CASSQGRGPYNEQFF; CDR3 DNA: TGTGCCAGCAGTCAAGGGCGGGGTCCCTACAATGAGCAGTTCTTC
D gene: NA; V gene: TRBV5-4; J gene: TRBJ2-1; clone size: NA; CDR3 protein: CASRSIGEQFF; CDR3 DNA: TGTGCCAGCAGATCCATAGGTGAGCAGTTCTTC
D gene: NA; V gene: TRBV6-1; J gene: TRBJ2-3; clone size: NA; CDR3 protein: CASAARSYTDTQYF; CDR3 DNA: TGTGCCAGCGCCGCCCGTTCTTACACAGATACGCAGTATTTT
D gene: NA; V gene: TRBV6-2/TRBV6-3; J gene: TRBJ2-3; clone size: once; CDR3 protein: CATRLAGTDTQYF; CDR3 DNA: TGTGCCACACGGTTGGCGGGCACAGATACGCAGTATTTT
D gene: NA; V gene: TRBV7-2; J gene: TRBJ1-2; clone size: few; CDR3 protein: CASSPLGGGQNYGYTF; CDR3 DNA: TGTGCCAGCAGCCCCCTGGGTGGGGGGCAGAACTATGGCTACACCTTC
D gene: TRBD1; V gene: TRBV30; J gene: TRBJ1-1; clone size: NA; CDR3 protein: CACPRTGRGNTEAFF; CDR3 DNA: TGTGCCTGTCCCCGGACAGGGCGGGGAAACACTGAAGCTTTCTTT
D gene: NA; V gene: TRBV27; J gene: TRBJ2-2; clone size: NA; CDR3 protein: CASSLGFVGGGELFF; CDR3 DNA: TGTGCCAGCAGTTTAGGCTTTGTGGGCGGCGGGGAGCTGTTTTTT
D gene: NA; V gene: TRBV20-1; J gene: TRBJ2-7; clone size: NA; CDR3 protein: CSARSRGEYEQYF; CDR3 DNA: TGCAGTGCTAGGTCCAGGGGAGAGTACGAGCAGTACTTC
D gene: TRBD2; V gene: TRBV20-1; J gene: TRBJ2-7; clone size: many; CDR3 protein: CSASEFGGGYDYEQYF; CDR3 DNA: TGCAGTGCTAGTGAGTTCGGCGGGGGGTATGACTACGAGCAGTACTTC
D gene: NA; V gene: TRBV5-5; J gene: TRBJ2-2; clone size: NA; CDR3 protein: CASSVIGADTGELFF; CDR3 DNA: TGTGCCAGCAGCGTGATCGGGGCGGACACCGGGGAGCTGTTTTTT
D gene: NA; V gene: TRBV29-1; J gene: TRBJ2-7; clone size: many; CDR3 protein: CSVADHGGRGYEQYF; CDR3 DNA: TGCAGCGTTGCCGACCACGGGGGTAGAGGCTACGAGCAGTACTTC
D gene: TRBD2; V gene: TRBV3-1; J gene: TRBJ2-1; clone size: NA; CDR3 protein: CASSQGVTSQNEQFF; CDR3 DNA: TGTGCCAGCAGCCAAGGTGTGACTAGCCAGAATGAGCAGTTCTTC
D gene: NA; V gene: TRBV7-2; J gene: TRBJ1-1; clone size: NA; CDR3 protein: CASSLAGRENTEAFF; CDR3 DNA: TGTGCCAGCAGCTTAGCGGGTCGGGAAAACACTGAAGCTTTCTTT
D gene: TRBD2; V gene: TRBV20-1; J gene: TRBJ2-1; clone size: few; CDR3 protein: CSARDRLAGGANEQFF; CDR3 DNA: TGCAGTGCTAGGGACCGCCTAGCGGGAGGGGCCAATGAGCAGTTCTTC
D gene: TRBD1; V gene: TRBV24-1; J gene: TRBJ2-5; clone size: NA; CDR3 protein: CATSKDRGETQYF; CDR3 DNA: TGTGCCACCAGTAAGGACAGGGGAGAGACCCAGTACTTC
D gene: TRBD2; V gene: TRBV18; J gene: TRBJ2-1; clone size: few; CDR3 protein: CASSPPPGTSGRGEQFF; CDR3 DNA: TGTGCCAGCTCACCACCGCCCGGGACTAGCGGGAGGGGTGAGCAGTTCTTC
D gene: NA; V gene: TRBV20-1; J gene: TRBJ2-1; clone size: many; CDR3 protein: CSARPLPLNNEQFF; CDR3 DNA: TGCAGTGCTAGACCTTTGCCACTAAACAATGAGCAGTTCTTC
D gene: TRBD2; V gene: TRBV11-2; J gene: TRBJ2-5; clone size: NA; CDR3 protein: CASSLDLVFGGAGGGETQYF; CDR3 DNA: TGTGCCAGCAGCTTAGACCTTGTTTTCGGGGGGGCCGGCGGGGGAGAGACCCAGTACTTC
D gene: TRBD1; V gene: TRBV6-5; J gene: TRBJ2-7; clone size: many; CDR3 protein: CASSYPIAGTGGRSYEQYF; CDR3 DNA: TGTGCCAGCAGTTACCCAATTGCCGGGACAGGGGGCCGATCCTACGAGCAGTACTTC
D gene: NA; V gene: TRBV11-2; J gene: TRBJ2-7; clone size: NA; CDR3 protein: CASRFSGTASYEQYF; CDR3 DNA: TGTGCCAGCAGGTTCTCCGGGACGGCATCCTACGAGCAGTACTTC
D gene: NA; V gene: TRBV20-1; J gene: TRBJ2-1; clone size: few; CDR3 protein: CGAVFRGEQFF; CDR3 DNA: TGCGGTGCCGTGTTTAGGGGTGAGCAGTTCTTC
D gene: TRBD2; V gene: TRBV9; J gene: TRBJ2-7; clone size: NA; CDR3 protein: CAGSGGYEQYF; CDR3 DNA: TGTGCCGGCAGCGGGGGCTACGAGCAGTACTTC
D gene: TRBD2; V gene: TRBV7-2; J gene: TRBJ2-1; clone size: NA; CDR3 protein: CASSLKLAGRNEQFF; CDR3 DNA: TGTGCCAGCAGCTTAAAGCTAGCGGGGAGAAATGAGCAGTTCTTC
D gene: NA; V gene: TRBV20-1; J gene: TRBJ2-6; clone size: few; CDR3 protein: CSARDIAVDSGANVLTF; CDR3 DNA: TGCAGTGCTAGAGATATTGCGGTCGACTCTGGGGCCAACGTCCTGACTTTC
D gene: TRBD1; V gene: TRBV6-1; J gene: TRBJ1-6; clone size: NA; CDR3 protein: CASRPGQGSSPLHF; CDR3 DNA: TGTGCCAGCAGACCCGGACAGGGGAGTTCACCCCTCCACTTT
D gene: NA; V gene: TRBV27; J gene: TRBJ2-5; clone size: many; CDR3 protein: CATSTGTTQYF; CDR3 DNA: TGTGCCACCTCCACCGGGACTACCCAGTACTTC